This T cell receptor beta chain was captured by sequencing in a study of cytomegalovirus exposure and HLA in healthy donors. Study context: Early released data had roughly 81 million unique TCRs, all coming from HLA-typed donors.

V was cut by 5 bases and J by 5 bases, with 12 bases left in between. Germline-derived CDR1 and CDR2 are SGHTA and FQGNSA. The CDR3 spans 13 residues. The donors comprised healthy bone marrow donors. PCR employed 60 Vbeta and 13 Jbeta primers. The repertoire was sequenced with immunoSEQ multiplex PCR; TCRdb's copy has only in-frame clones and lacks some. The sample yields around 110,000 clones, approximately 85% seen once. Comments on this clone: Its antigen is still unknown.

Findings and caveats of the study: An Asian-associated ancestry cluster reportedly showed fewer N-insertions than the roughly 670-donor mean in a later analysis. In a later analysis, at a false discovery rate of 0.05, 15,000 to 20,000 TCR beta sequences were associated with HLA alleles.

Sample: PBMCs. This sequence joins TRBV7-2 and TRBJ1-1; a weak D match, TRBD1 (5 bases). This TCR was recovered from a man between 50 and 59 years old in good health and CMV-seronegative. The CDR3 DNA is TGTGCCAGCAGCCCCGGACGGGGGACTGAAGCTTTCTTT. It yields the protein CASSPGRGTEAFF. Looking up the rest from reference TRBV7-2 and TRBJ1-1 gives the full variable domain: GAGVSQSPSNKVTEKGKDVELRCDPISGHTALYWYRQSLGQGLEFLIYFQGNSAPDKSGLPSDRFSAERTGGSVSTLTIQRTQQEDSAVYLCASSPGRGTEAFFGQGTRLTVV.